These T cell receptor beta chains were read from a single sample in a study of blood T cell repertoires in COVID-19. Assay: immunoSEQ multiplex PCR; the TCRdb copy retains only in-frame clones and omits some. The data show 200,000 to 250,000 clones, roughly 85% seen once. The sequencing sample was made of peripheral blood. Every receptor here comes from a man aged 45-65 years who had recovered from COVID-19. The CDR3 runs from the conserved cysteine through the conserved F or W. The order of the fields is J gene, CDR3 length, D gene, clone size, V gene, CDR3 DNA, CDR3 protein. A D gene is named only where the DNA matches it firmly. Not every row has a clone size; where given, it reads once, few, many or a size class.

J gene: TRBJ2-7; CDR3 length: 11; D gene: .; clone size: .; V gene: TRBV29-1; CDR3 DNA: TGCAGCGTACGGGAGACCTACGAGCAGTACTTC; CDR3 protein: CSVRETYEQYF
J gene: TRBJ2-7; CDR3 length: 13; D gene: TRBD2; clone size: .; V gene: TRBV25-1; CDR3 DNA: TGTGCCAGCAGTCCCCAACCGGGAGGCGAGCAGTACTTC; CDR3 protein: CASSPQPGGEQYF
J gene: TRBJ2-3; CDR3 length: 16; D gene: .; clone size: .; V gene: TRBV5-5; CDR3 DNA: TGTGCCAGCAGCTTGTACGCAACAGGGAGCACAGATACGCAGTATTTT; CDR3 protein: CASSLYATGSTDTQYF
J gene: TRBJ2-3; CDR3 length: 14; D gene: TRBD1; clone size: .; V gene: TRBV2; CDR3 DNA: TGTGCCAGCCGGACAGGGGAGGGCCCAGATACGCAGTATTTT; CDR3 protein: CASRTGEGPDTQYF
J gene: TRBJ2-1; CDR3 length: 15; D gene: .; clone size: .; V gene: TRBV5-6; CDR3 DNA: TGTGCCAGCAGCTTGGTTGGCACAGGCGGCAATGAGCAGTTCTTC; CDR3 protein: CASSLVGTGGNEQFF
J gene: TRBJ1-1; CDR3 length: 14; D gene: .; clone size: .; V gene: TRBV10-1; CDR3 DNA: TGCGCCAGCAGTGAGGCCAGGGCGGCCACTGAAGCTTTCTTT; CDR3 protein: CASSEARAATEAFF
J gene: TRBJ2-3; CDR3 length: 16; D gene: TRBD2; clone size: .; V gene: TRBV28; CDR3 DNA: TGTGCCAGCAGTGCATATAGCGGGAGTCTGCCAGATACGCAGTATTTT; CDR3 protein: CASSAYSGSLPDTQYF
J gene: TRBJ2-3; CDR3 length: 17; D gene: .; clone size: .; V gene: TRBV18; CDR3 DNA: TGTGCCAGCTCACCACTTAGTCCGGGAGCGGAGGCAGATACGCAGTATTTT; CDR3 protein: CASSPLSPGAEADTQYF
J gene: TRBJ1-1; CDR3 length: 14; D gene: TRBD1; clone size: .; V gene: TRBV28; CDR3 DNA: TGTGCCAGCAGTCACGGACAGGGACGGACTGAAGCTTTCTTT; CDR3 protein: CASSHGQGRTEAFF
J gene: TRBJ2-7; CDR3 length: 13; D gene: .; clone size: .; V gene: TRBV5-4; CDR3 DNA: TGTGCCAGCAGCTTGACAGCGGGCTACGAGCAGTACTTC; CDR3 protein: CASSLTAGYEQYF
J gene: TRBJ2-5; CDR3 length: 16; D gene: TRBD2; clone size: .; V gene: TRBV5-1; CDR3 DNA: TGCGCCAGCAGCCTCCAACTAGCGGGGGATGGAGAGACCCAGTACTTC; CDR3 protein: CASSLQLAGDGETQYF
J gene: TRBJ2-7; CDR3 length: 15; D gene: TRBD1; clone size: .; V gene: TRBV7-6; CDR3 DNA: TGTGCCAGCAGCTTAGAGGGACAGGGCCCCTACGAGCAGTACTTC; CDR3 protein: CASSLEGQGPYEQYF
J gene: TRBJ2-3; CDR3 length: 14; D gene: TRBD1; clone size: .; V gene: TRBV6-5; CDR3 DNA: TGTGCCAGCTGGGGACAGACGAACACAGATACGCAGTATTTT; CDR3 protein: CASWGQTNTDTQYF
J gene: TRBJ1-4; CDR3 length: 19; D gene: TRBD1; clone size: .; V gene: TRBV6-6; CDR3 DNA: TGTGCCAGCAGTCGCAGGCAGGGGGCGATTATGGGAACTAATGAAAAACTGTTTTTT; CDR3 protein: CASSRRQGAIMGTNEKLFF
J gene: TRBJ1-2; CDR3 length: 14; D gene: .; clone size: .; V gene: TRBV19; CDR3 DNA: TGTGCCAGTGACCCTGGGGGCGATGGAAATGGCTACACCTTC; CDR3 protein: CASDPGGDGNGYTF
J gene: TRBJ2-7; CDR3 length: 15; D gene: .; clone size: .; V gene: TRBV5-1; CDR3 DNA: TGCGCCAGCAGCCTGGGTGGGGCGGATGACTACGAGCAGTACTTC; CDR3 protein: CASSLGGADDYEQYF
J gene: TRBJ1-2; CDR3 length: 16; D gene: TRBD1; clone size: .; V gene: TRBV19; CDR3 DNA: TGTGCCAGTAGTATAGACCGGGACAGGCTGCTCTATGGCTACACCTTC; CDR3 protein: CASSIDRDRLLYGYTF
J gene: TRBJ1-1; CDR3 length: 16; D gene: .; clone size: .; V gene: TRBV28; CDR3 DNA: TGTGCCAGCAGTGCATCCGGTCAAGGGGAGAACACTGAAGCTTTCTTT; CDR3 protein: CASSASGQGENTEAFF
J gene: TRBJ1-2; CDR3 length: 15; D gene: .; clone size: .; V gene: TRBV2; CDR3 DNA: TGTGCCAGCAGTGGGGGACTATCTCGGCCCTATGGCTACACCTTC; CDR3 protein: CASSGGLSRPYGYTF
J gene: TRBJ1-6; CDR3 length: 13; D gene: .; clone size: .; V gene: TRBV25-1; CDR3 DNA: TGTGCCAGCGGGGGGGGGATAGAGGGCCCCCTCCACTTT; CDR3 protein: CASGGGIEGPLHF
J gene: TRBJ2-7; CDR3 length: 17; D gene: TRBD2; clone size: .; V gene: TRBV6-1; CDR3 DNA: TGTGCCAGCAGTGCCTCTAGCGGGAGGGCCGTAGAGTACGAGCAGTACTTC; CDR3 protein: CASSASSGRAVEYEQYF
J gene: TRBJ1-1; CDR3 length: 14; D gene: .; clone size: .; V gene: TRBV18; CDR3 DNA: TGTGCCAGCTCACTGGTCAACATGAACACTGAAGCTTTCTTT; CDR3 protein: CASSLVNMNTEAFF
J gene: TRBJ2-7; CDR3 length: 15; D gene: .; clone size: .; V gene: TRBV27; CDR3 DNA: TGTGCCAGCAGCCCCAAATGGGACTCGTTCTACGAGCAGTACTTC; CDR3 protein: CASSPKWDSFYEQYF
J gene: TRBJ1-5; CDR3 length: 14; D gene: .; clone size: .; V gene: TRBV6-6; CDR3 DNA: TGTGCCAGCAGTCCCGACAGGAACAATCAGCCCCAGCATTTT; CDR3 protein: CASSPDRNNQPQHF
J gene: TRBJ1-2; CDR3 length: 17; D gene: .; clone size: .; V gene: TRBV18; CDR3 DNA: TGTGCCAGCTCACCAATTCCGGGGGGCGCGCAGGACTATGGCTACACCTTC; CDR3 protein: CASSPIPGGAQDYGYTF
J gene: TRBJ1-1; CDR3 length: 14; D gene: .; clone size: .; V gene: TRBV28; CDR3 DNA: TGTGCCAGCAGCCACGGGGGGGGGAACACTGAAGCTTTCTTT; CDR3 protein: CASSHGGGNTEAFF
J gene: TRBJ1-6; CDR3 length: 17; D gene: TRBD1; clone size: once; V gene: TRBV7-9; CDR3 DNA: TGTGCCAGCAGCTTAGCGCTAACGTCAGGGGGTAATTCACCCCTCCACTTT; CDR3 protein: CASSLALTSGGNSPLHF
J gene: TRBJ2-5; CDR3 length: 16; D gene: .; clone size: .; V gene: TRBV30; CDR3 DNA: TGTGCCTGGAGTAGTGTAGCTAGGAAGTACCAAGAGACCCAGTACTTC; CDR3 protein: CAWSSVARKYQETQYF
J gene: TRBJ1-5; CDR3 length: 13; D gene: .; clone size: .; V gene: TRBV28; CDR3 DNA: TGTGCCAGCAGACTTGCTCGCAATCAGCCCCAGCATTTT; CDR3 protein: CASRLARNQPQHF
J gene: TRBJ2-3; CDR3 length: 12; D gene: .; clone size: once; V gene: TRBV29-1; CDR3 DNA: TGCAGCCTTAGGAGGGGGCGAGATACGCAGTATTTT; CDR3 protein: CSLRRGRDTQYF
J gene: TRBJ1-1; CDR3 length: 13; D gene: .; clone size: .; V gene: TRBV27; CDR3 DNA: TGTGCCAGCAGTTCCCGGGGACTTGGGGAAGCTTTCTTT; CDR3 protein: CASSSRGLGEAFF
J gene: TRBJ1-5; CDR3 length: 14; D gene: TRBD1; clone size: .; V gene: TRBV18; CDR3 DNA: TGTGCCAGCTCACCGGACAGGGGGAGACAGCCCCAGCATTTT; CDR3 protein: CASSPDRGRQPQHF
J gene: TRBJ1-6; CDR3 length: 17; D gene: TRBD1; clone size: .; V gene: TRBV5-1; CDR3 DNA: TGCGCCAGCAGCTTAGGGACAGCGAGCTCCTATAATTCACCCCTCCACTTT; CDR3 protein: CASSLGTASSYNSPLHF
J gene: TRBJ2-3; CDR3 length: 17; D gene: TRBD2; clone size: .; V gene: TRBV5-6; CDR3 DNA: TGTGCCAGCAGCTCAGGGACTAGCGGGAGGGCCGTAGATACGCAGTATTTT; CDR3 protein: CASSSGTSGRAVDTQYF
J gene: TRBJ2-2; CDR3 length: 14; D gene: TRBD2; clone size: .; V gene: TRBV5-4; CDR3 DNA: TGTGCCGGGGGACTAGCGGGAGTCCCCGGGGAGCTGTTTTTT; CDR3 protein: CAGGLAGVPGELFF
J gene: TRBJ1-2; CDR3 length: 16; D gene: TRBD1; clone size: .; V gene: TRBV5-4; CDR3 DNA: TGTGCCAGCAGCATTCGGGACAGGGGAAAACACTATGGCTACACCTTC; CDR3 protein: CASSIRDRGKHYGYTF
J gene: TRBJ1-4; CDR3 length: 12; D gene: TRBD1; clone size: .; V gene: TRBV10-3; CDR3 DNA: TGTGCCATCAGTTGGACAGGAGAAAAACTGTTTTTT; CDR3 protein: CAISWTGEKLFF
J gene: TRBJ2-5; CDR3 length: 15; D gene: .; clone size: .; V gene: TRBV24-1; CDR3 DNA: TGTGCCACCAGTGACCCGCAGGGGAGGGGAGAGACCCAGTACTTC; CDR3 protein: CATSDPQGRGETQYF
J gene: TRBJ2-7; CDR3 length: 12; D gene: .; clone size: few; V gene: TRBV19; CDR3 DNA: TGTGCCAGTAGTGTACAGGGATACGAGCAGTACTTC; CDR3 protein: CASSVQGYEQYF
J gene: TRBJ1-2; CDR3 length: 15; D gene: .; clone size: .; V gene: TRBV28; CDR3 DNA: TGTGCCAGCAGTTTAAGGGGGGGAGGGACGTATGGCTACACCTTC; CDR3 protein: CASSLRGGGTYGYTF
J gene: TRBJ2-3; CDR3 length: 13; D gene: TRBD1; clone size: .; V gene: TRBV29-1; CDR3 DNA: TGCAGCGTACGACAGGGTCTCACAGATACGCAGTATTTT; CDR3 protein: CSVRQGLTDTQYF
J gene: TRBJ2-5; CDR3 length: 15; D gene: TRBD1; clone size: .; V gene: TRBV18; CDR3 DNA: TGTGCCAGCTCAATGGACAGGGGGACCCAAGAGACCCAGTACTTC; CDR3 protein: CASSMDRGTQETQYF
J gene: TRBJ1-2; CDR3 length: 15; D gene: TRBD1; clone size: once; V gene: TRBV12-5; CDR3 DNA: TGTGCTAGTGGTCTCGGACAGGGGAGTTCCTATGGCTACACCTTC; CDR3 protein: CASGLGQGSSYGYTF
J gene: TRBJ2-1; CDR3 length: 24; D gene: TRBD2; clone size: .; V gene: TRBV6-1; CDR3 DNA: TGTGCCAGCAGAGAACCTAGCGGGAAGGCGACACCAGCAGCTACCAAACGATCCTACAATGAGCAGTTCTTC; CDR3 protein: CASREPSGKATPAATKRSYNEQFF
J gene: TRBJ2-3; CDR3 length: 15; D gene: .; clone size: .; V gene: TRBV10-3; CDR3 DNA: TGTGCCATCAGGGAAGGACAGTTCGGCACAGATACGCAGTATTTT; CDR3 protein: CAIREGQFGTDTQYF
J gene: TRBJ2-5; CDR3 length: 13; D gene: .; clone size: .; V gene: TRBV7-9; CDR3 DNA: TGTGCCAGCAGCCATGACAGCGAAGAGACCCAGTACTTC; CDR3 protein: CASSHDSEETQYF
J gene: TRBJ1-5; CDR3 length: 16; D gene: TRBD1; clone size: .; V gene: TRBV5-6; CDR3 DNA: TGTGCCAGCAGCTTCTACCGGGACAGGGGTTTACAGCCCCAGCATTTT; CDR3 protein: CASSFYRDRGLQPQHF
J gene: TRBJ1-5; CDR3 length: 16; D gene: TRBD1; clone size: .; V gene: TRBV15; CDR3 DNA: TGTGCCACCAGCAGCCCTACAGGGGGCCTAAATCAGCCCCAGCATTTT; CDR3 protein: CATSSPTGGLNQPQHF
J gene: TRBJ1-1; CDR3 length: 15; D gene: .; clone size: few; V gene: TRBV3-1/TRBV3-2; CDR3 DNA: TGTGCCAGCAGCTCAACCCCACAGATGAACACTGAAGCTTTCTTT; CDR3 protein: CASSSTPQMNTEAFF
J gene: TRBJ2-6; CDR3 length: 15; D gene: TRBD1; clone size: .; V gene: TRBV20-1; CDR3 DNA: TGCAGTGCTAGTCTCCAGGGACAGGGGCCCAACGTCCTGACTTTC; CDR3 protein: CSASLQGQGPNVLTF
J gene: TRBJ1-1; CDR3 length: 12; D gene: .; clone size: .; V gene: TRBV10-3; CDR3 DNA: TGTGCCATCAGTGAAGGGGGGGGAGGAGCTTTCTTT; CDR3 protein: CAISEGGGGAFF
J gene: TRBJ1-2; CDR3 length: 13; D gene: .; clone size: .; V gene: TRBV6-5; CDR3 DNA: TGTGCCAGCAGTTACTTCGCAGGGGATGGCTACACCTTC; CDR3 protein: CASSYFAGDGYTF
J gene: TRBJ2-2; CDR3 length: 16; D gene: .; clone size: .; V gene: TRBV19; CDR3 DNA: TGTGCCAGTAGCACCTCCCCGGGACTTAACACCGGGGAGCTGTTTTTT; CDR3 protein: CASSTSPGLNTGELFF